The 25 T cell receptor beta chains below were found in one sample sequenced in a study of blood T cells in healthy people across ages (dated by TCRdb to the mid-2010s). Libraries were prepared through 5' RACE. TCRdb shows the sequencer as Illumina HiSeq 2500. A second PCR of about 6 to 12 cycles was run with a J-beta primer mix and a sample-barcoded 5' primer. Using fastp trimming at Q25 and MiXCR clonotype assembly, TCRdb reanalyzed the public sequencing data and kept in-frame beta chains. When rows share a CDR3 protein, they turn into one entry using the most common DNA and genes. Present in this sample are approximately 800,000 distinct CDR3 sequences, approximately 59% of which were seen just once. The top ten hold roughly 25% of the sample. The sequenced material came from blood. Receptors were obtained from a young man in good health.

The chain recombines TRBV20-1 with TRBJ2-7; weak D call: TRBD2 (6 bases). Trimming shortened V by 6 bases and J by 4 bases, and 16 bases separated the two germline ends. CDR1 and CDR2 from the germline V gene are DFQATT and SNEGSKA (reference sequence). This CDR3 comprises 13 residues. The CDR3 protein is CSATRDGGYEQYF. DNA of the CDR3: TGCAGTGCCACCCGGGACGGGGGTTACGAGCAGTACTTC.

The chain links TRBV4-2 to TRBJ2-7, with D perhaps assigned TRBD1 or TRBD2 (6 bases each). Trimming cost V 2 bases and J 6 bases, with 11 bases left between them. The length of the CDR3 is 13 residues. Germline CDR1 and CDR2: LGHNA and YNFKEQ. CDR3 nucleotide sequence: TGTGCCAGCAGCCAACCGGGGGCCGGCGAGCAGTACTTC. Amino acid sequence: CASSQPGAGEQYF.

V gene TRBV15 combines with J gene TRBJ2-1; 8 bases match TRBD2. The CDR3 runs 15 residues. Trimming at V came to 2 bases and at J to 3 bases, leaving 3 bases not matched to a gene. Germline loops: CDR1 LNHNV, CDR2 YYDKDF (reference sequence). The CDR3 coding sequence is TGTGCCACCAGCAGAAGGACTAGCATCTACAATGAGCAGTTCTTC. It translates to CATSRRTSIYNEQFF.

The CDR3 bases are TGCAGCGTTGAGACAGGGGGCGGCTATGGCTACACCTTC. Protein product: CSVETGGGYGYTF. The chain carries TRBV29-1 and TRBJ1-2, with 10 bases aligning to TRBD1. The length of the CDR3 is 13 residues. Trimming at V came to 3 bases and at J to 4 bases, leaving 2 bases not matched to a gene. CDR1 SQVTM and CDR2 ANQGSEA come from the germline V gene.

The rearrangement links TRBV5-1 to TRBJ2-1; 11 bases are shared with TRBD1. This CDR3 has 15 residues. Germline V gene sequence: CDR1 SGHRS, CDR2 YFSETQ. The junction had 5 bases not matched to a gene; V was cut back by 4 bases and J by 5 bases. The CDR3 loop reads CASSRGGQGDNEQFF. CDR3 in DNA: TGCGCCAGCAGCCGGGGGGGACAGGGGGACAATGAGCAGTTCTTC.

The rearrangement uses TRBV6-2 or TRBV6-3 and TRBJ2-5, with 9 bases lining up with TRBD1. J was trimmed by 5 bases and V by 8 bases; bases with no gene match: 9. Germline CDR1 reads MNHEY; CDR2 reads SVGEGT. This CDR3 region has 14 residues. The CDR3 DNA sequence: TGTGCCAGCCGTCCCCTCGGACAGGGGGAGACCCAGTACTTC. This encodes CASRPLGQGETQYF.

The chain employs TRBV9 and TRBJ2-3; D not certain. The CDR3 contains 16 residues. Germline V CDR1 and CDR2: SGDLS, YYNGEE. Trimming shortened V by 0 bases and J by 0 bases, and 11 bases separated the two germline ends. CDR3 sequence reads: CASSVVAHPSTDTQYF. In DNA, the CDR3 is TGTGCCAGCAGCGTAGTCGCACACCCTAGCACAGATACGCAGTATTTT.

This chain links TRBV7-2 with TRBJ2-7, with TRBD1 as a possible D gene (5 bases). This CDR3 spans 15 amino acids. Trimming left V 1 base short and J 1 base short, with 11 bases between. Looked up from germline, CDR1 is SGHTA and CDR2 is FQGNSA. The CDR3: CASSLGGPLSYEQYF. The CDR3 bases are TGTGCCAGCAGCTTAGGGGGCCCCTTATCCTACGAGCAGTACTTC.

The rearrangement links TRBV3-1 to TRBJ2-3; TRBD2 is a possible D gene (7 bases). The CDR3 is 18 amino acids. Germline CDR1 LGHDT, CDR2 YNNKEL (reference sequence). Trimming took off 0 bases at V and 5 bases at J, with 21 bases between the two ends. The DNA of the CDR3 is TGTGCCAGCAGCCAAGATCTCCTACGGGGGGCTCAGGGAGATACGCAGTATTTT. Translated: CASSQDLLRGAQGDTQYF.

The CDR3 DNA reads as TGCGCCAGCAGCCAAGAGCAGGGGGCGCTACCGTACGAGCAGTACTTC. Protein sequence: CASSQEQGALPYEQYF. V and J are TRBV4-3 and TRBJ2-4, with TRBD1 matching over 8 bases. The DNA matches TRBJ2-7 better at its end, which makes the J call doubtful. Germline-derived CDR1 and CDR2 are LGHNA and YSLEER. CDR3 length: 16 amino acids.

The chain combines TRBV20-1 with TRBJ2-7; D could derive from TRBD1 or TRBD2 (7 bases each). CDR1 DFQATT and CDR2 SNEGSKA come from the germline V gene (reference sequence). Deletions cut 6 bases from V and 0 bases from J, with 12 bases between. This CDR3 comprises 13 residues. The CDR3 DNA follows: TGCAGTGCCCAGGGGGGGAGCTCCTACGAGCAGTACTTC. Protein sequence: CSAQGGSSYEQYF.

The J gene is TRBJ1-6, the V gene TRBV20-1, with unresolved D. Trimming cost V 6 bases and J 10 bases, with 16 bases left between them. There are 13 residues in the CDR3. Germline V gene lookup returns CDR1 DFQATT and CDR2 SNEGSKA (reference sequence). CDR3: CSALSAARSPLHF. CDR3 nucleotide sequence: TGCAGTGCCCTCTCGGCGGCTCGCTCACCCCTCCACTTT.

The V and J genes are TRBV7-2 and TRBJ2-2; D is unresolved. This CDR3 comprises 15 residues. V lost 6 bases and J 1 base, leaving 12 bases between the germline ends. Germline lookup yields CDR1 SGHTA and CDR2 FQGNSA. The CDR3 DNA follows: TGTGCCAGCAGGGAAGTGGTGGAGAACACCGGGGAGCTGTTTTTT. This encodes CASREVVENTGELFF.

The rearrangement uses TRBV29-1 and TRBJ2-5; D is unresolved. The length of the CDR3 is 10 residues. From germline, CDR1 is SQVTM and CDR2 ANQGSEA. V was shortened by 4 bases and J by 5 bases, with 5 bases between the two germline ends. CDR3 sequence: CSVGTETQYF. In DNA form, the CDR3 reads TGCAGCGTTGGAACCGAGACCCAGTACTTC.

The chain recombines TRBV6-5 with TRBJ2-4; D perhaps matches TRBD2 (7 bases). With the DNA end fitting TRBJ2-7 better, the J assignment may be wrong. The CDR3 has 16 residues. Germline values: CDR1 MNHEY, CDR2 SVGAGI. Here the CDR3 DNA reads TGTGCCAGCAGTCCATCTGGAGGAGGGGGGGGTTACGAGCAGTACTTC. It translates to CASSPSGGGGGYEQYF.

The table lists this clonotype with a few counts. The chain carries TRBV5-1 and TRBJ1-1; 8 bases are shared with TRBD1. Germline trimming cut 5 bases from V and 0 bases from J; bases unmatched to any gene: 9. CDR3 length equals 16 residues. From germline, CDR1 is SGHRS and CDR2 YFSETQ. CDR3: CASREDRGGMNTEAFF. In DNA, the CDR3 is TGCGCCAGCAGGGAAGACAGGGGAGGGATGAACACTGAAGCTTTCTTT.

This chain connects TRBV6-1 to TRBJ1-3; D is unclear. V gave up 0 bases and J gave up 0 bases, with 6 bases separating them. There are 15 residues in the CDR3. Per the germline V gene, CDR1 is MNHNS and CDR2 is SASEGT. The CDR3 nucleotides are TGTGCCAGCAGTGAAGCTGCCGCCTCTGGAAACACCATATATTTT. Its translation is CASSEAAASGNTIYF.

This clonotype came up a few times. The chain combines TRBV5-1 with TRBJ2-1; tentative D call: TRBD2 (6 bases). In germline, CDR1 is SGHRS, CDR2 YFSETQ. Trimming cost V 4 bases and J 1 base, with 12 bases left between them. The CDR3 is made up of 15 amino acids. This CDR3 reads CASSTGGSSYNEQFF. The CDR3 nucleotides are TGCGCCAGCAGCACCGGGGGTAGTTCCTACAATGAGCAGTTCTTC.

V and J are TRBV28 and TRBJ1-4; D is possibly TRBD1 (6 bases). There are 14 residues in the CDR3. The V gene lost 4 bases and the J gene lost 4 bases, with 10 bases spanning the gap. Germline values: CDR1 MDHEN, CDR2 SYDVKM. CDR3 loop: CASSSGQINEKLFF. CDR3 DNA sequence: TGTGCCAGCAGTTCCGGACAGATTAATGAAAAACTGTTTTTT.

Only a few counts were recorded for this clonotype. The V call is TRBV9, the J call TRBJ2-3, with 9 nucleotides matching TRBD2. J gave up 9 bases and V 0 bases, and 11 bases lay outside the gene matches. Germline CDR1 SGDLS, CDR2 YYNGEE. This CDR3 contains 16 residues. The CDR3: CASSVEGAGGPITQYF. CDR3 nucleotide sequence: TGTGCCAGCAGCGTAGAAGGAGCGGGGGGCCCGATAACGCAGTATTTT.

This clonotype was seen a few times. The chain recombines TRBV20-1 with TRBJ1-6; 9 nucleotides match TRBD1. Germline V gene data show CDR1 as DFQATT and CDR2 as SNEGSKA (reference sequence). The V and J ends lost 4 bases and 7 bases, in that order; junction bases with no gene match: 2. The CDR3 extends over 13 amino acids. The CDR3 DNA follows: TGCAGTGCTAACAGGGGGCAAAATTCACCCCTCCACTTT. This codes for CSANRGQNSPLHF.

This clonotype was observed a few times. The chain carries TRBV7-9 and TRBJ2-7, with unresolved D. V was shortened by 5 bases and J by 1 base, with 12 bases between the two germline ends. Germline loops: CDR1 SEHNR, CDR2 FQNEAQ (reference sequence). The length of the CDR3 is 14 residues. In nucleotides, the CDR3 is TGTGCCAGCAGCCCCGGCGGCCGATCCTACGAGCAGTACTTC. Amino acids: CASSPGGRSYEQYF.

The table lists this clonotype with a few counts. This rearrangement joins TRBV29-1 to TRBJ2-1; TRBD2 matches 8 bases. The CDR3 runs to 17 residues. Germline V gene data show CDR1 as SQVTM and CDR2 as ANQGSEA. V dropped 4 bases and J dropped 0; count of bases not matched to a gene: 11. This chain's CDR3 is CSVVGAERGSSYNEQFF. In DNA, the CDR3 is TGCAGCGTTGTAGGGGCGGAGCGGGGGAGCTCCTACAATGAGCAGTTCTTC.

The V and J genes are TRBV5-1 and TRBJ2-3, with 10 positions matching TRBD2. J lost 4 bases, V lost 4 bases, and 9 bases had no gene match. The CDR3 length is 16 residues. CDR1 SGHRS and CDR2 YFSETQ come from the germline V gene. As DNA, the CDR3 is TGCGCCAGCAGCCCCGGGACTAGCGAGGGCGCAGATACGCAGTATTTT. Residues: CASSPGTSEGADTQYF.

V usage is TRBV5-5 and J usage is TRBJ2-4; TRBD1 is a possible D gene (5 bases). The J call is in doubt because the DNA end fits TRBJ2-7 better. Germline CDR1 and CDR2: SGHKS and YYEKEE (reference sequence). This CDR3 comprises 14 residues. The CDR3 bases are TGTGCCAGCAGCTTCCGAGCAGGGTGTTACGAGCAGTACTTC. Translated, it gives CASSFRAGCYEQYF.